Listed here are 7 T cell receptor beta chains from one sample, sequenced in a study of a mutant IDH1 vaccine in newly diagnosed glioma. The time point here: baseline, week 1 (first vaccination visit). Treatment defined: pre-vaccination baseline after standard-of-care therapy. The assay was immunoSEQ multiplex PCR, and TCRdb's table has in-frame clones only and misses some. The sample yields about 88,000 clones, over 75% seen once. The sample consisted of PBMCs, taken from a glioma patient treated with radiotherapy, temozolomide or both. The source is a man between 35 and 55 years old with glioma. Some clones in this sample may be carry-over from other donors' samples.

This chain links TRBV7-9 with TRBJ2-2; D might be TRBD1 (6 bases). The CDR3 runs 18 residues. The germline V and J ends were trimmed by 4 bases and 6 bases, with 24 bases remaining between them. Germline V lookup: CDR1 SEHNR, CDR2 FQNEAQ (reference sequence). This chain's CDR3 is CASSWASVVGALSGELFF. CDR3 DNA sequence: TGTGCCAGCAGCTGGGCCTCAGTTGTGGGGGCTCTTTCCGGGGAGCTGTTTTTT.

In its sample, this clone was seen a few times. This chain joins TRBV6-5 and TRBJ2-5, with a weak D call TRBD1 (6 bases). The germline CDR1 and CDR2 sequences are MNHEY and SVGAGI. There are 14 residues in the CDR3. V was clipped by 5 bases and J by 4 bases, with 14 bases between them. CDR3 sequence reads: CASSPSMGAETQYF. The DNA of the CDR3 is TGTGCCAGCAGTCCTTCCATGGGGGCAGAGACCCAGTACTTC.

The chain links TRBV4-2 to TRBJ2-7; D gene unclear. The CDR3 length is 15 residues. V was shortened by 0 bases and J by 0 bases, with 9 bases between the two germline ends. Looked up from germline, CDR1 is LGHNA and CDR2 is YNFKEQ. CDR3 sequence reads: CASSQEQQYSYEQYF. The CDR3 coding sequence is TGTGCCAGCAGCCAAGAACAACAGTACTCCTACGAGCAGTACTTC.

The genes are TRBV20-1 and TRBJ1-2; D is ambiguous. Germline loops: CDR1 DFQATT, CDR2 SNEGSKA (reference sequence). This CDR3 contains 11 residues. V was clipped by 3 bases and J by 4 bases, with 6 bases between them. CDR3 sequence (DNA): TGCAGTGCTAGTAACGTCTATGGCTACACCTTC. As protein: CSASNVYGYTF.

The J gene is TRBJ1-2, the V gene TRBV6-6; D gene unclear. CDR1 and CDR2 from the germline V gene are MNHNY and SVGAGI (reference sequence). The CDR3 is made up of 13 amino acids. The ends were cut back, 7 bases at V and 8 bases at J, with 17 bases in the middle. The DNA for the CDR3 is TGTGCCAGCACCCCCCGAACGACGGGGGGCTACACCTTC. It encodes CASTPRTTGGYTF.

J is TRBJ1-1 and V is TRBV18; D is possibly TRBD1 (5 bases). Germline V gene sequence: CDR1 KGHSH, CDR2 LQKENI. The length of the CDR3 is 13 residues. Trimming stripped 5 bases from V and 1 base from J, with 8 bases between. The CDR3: CASSADRNTEAFF. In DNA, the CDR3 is TGTGCCAGCTCAGCCGACAGGAACACTGAAGCTTTCTTT.

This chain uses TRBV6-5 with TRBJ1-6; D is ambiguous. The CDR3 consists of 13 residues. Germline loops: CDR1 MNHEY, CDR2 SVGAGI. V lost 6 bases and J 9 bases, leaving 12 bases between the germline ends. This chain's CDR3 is CASRRERVSPLHF. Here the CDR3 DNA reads TGTGCCAGCAGGCGGGAGCGGGTTTCACCCCTCCACTTT.